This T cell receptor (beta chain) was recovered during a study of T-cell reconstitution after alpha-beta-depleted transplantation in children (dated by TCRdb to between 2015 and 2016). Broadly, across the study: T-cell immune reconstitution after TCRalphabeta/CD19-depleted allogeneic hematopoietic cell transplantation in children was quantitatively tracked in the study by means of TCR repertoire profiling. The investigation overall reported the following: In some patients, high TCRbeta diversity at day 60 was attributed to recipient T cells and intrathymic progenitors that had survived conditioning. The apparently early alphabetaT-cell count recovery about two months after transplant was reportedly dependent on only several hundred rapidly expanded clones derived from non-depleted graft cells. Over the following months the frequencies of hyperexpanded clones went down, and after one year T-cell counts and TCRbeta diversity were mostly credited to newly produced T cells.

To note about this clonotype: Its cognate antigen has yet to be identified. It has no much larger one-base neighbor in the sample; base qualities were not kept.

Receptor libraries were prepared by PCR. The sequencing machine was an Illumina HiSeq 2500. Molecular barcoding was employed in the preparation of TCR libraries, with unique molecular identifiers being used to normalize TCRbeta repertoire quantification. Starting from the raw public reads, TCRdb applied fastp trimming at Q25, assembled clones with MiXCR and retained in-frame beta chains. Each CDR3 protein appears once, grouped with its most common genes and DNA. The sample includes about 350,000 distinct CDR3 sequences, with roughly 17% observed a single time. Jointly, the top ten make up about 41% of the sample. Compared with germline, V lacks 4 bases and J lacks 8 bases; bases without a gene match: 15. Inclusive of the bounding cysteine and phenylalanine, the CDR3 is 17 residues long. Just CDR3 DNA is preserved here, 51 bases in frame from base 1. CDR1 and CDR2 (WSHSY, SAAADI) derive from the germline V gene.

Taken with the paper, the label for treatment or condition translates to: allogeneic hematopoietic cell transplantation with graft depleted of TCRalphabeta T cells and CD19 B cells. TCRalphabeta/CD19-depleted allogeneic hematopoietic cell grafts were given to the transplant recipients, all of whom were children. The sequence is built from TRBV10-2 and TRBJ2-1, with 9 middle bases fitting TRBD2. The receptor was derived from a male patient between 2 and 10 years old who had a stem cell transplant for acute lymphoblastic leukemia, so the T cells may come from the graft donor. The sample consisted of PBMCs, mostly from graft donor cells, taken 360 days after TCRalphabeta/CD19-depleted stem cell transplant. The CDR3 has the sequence CASSGLSGSGPPDEQFF. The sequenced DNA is TGCGCCAGCAGTGGACTTAGCGGGAGTGGTCCCCCCGATGAGCAGTTCTTC.